These T cell receptor beta chains were read from a single sample in a study of blood T cell repertoires in COVID-19. This table comes from immunoSEQ multiplex PCR, and its TCRdb copy is limited to in-frame clones, with some not included. This repertoire shows around 150,000 clones, about 85% found once; its top ten account for about 0.95%. Sequences were obtained from peripheral blood. These receptors came from a middle-aged man with acute or convalescent COVID-19. Each CDR3 is given with its conserved first and last residue. Fields, in order: CDR3 DNA, CDR3 protein, V gene, clone size, J gene, D gene. D genes are given only for firm matches. Clone size is not always given. Where it is, it says once, few, many or a class for expanded clones.

CDR3 DNA: TGTGCCAGCCGACTAGCGGACTCCTACAATGAGCAGTTCTTC
CDR3 protein: CASRLADSYNEQFF
V gene: TRBV6-5
clone size: NA
J gene: TRBJ2-1
D gene: TRBD2

CDR3 DNA: TGTGCCACCCCCCTGGGGACAGGGGGCGCCGGGGAAAAACTGTTTTTT
CDR3 protein: CATPLGTGGAGEKLFF
V gene: TRBV21-1
clone size: NA
J gene: TRBJ1-4
D gene: NA

CDR3 DNA: TGTGCCTGGAACGCAGGCGGGCCATATGGCTACACCTTC
CDR3 protein: CAWNAGGPYGYTF
V gene: TRBV30
clone size: NA
J gene: TRBJ1-2
D gene: NA

CDR3 DNA: TGTGCCTGGAGTTCTGCGTTTTACAATGAGCAGTTCTTC
CDR3 protein: CAWSSAFYNEQFF
V gene: TRBV30
clone size: NA
J gene: TRBJ2-1
D gene: NA

CDR3 DNA: TGTGCCGACGCGGCCGGACAGTCCGCCTCTGGAAACACCATATATTTT
CDR3 protein: CADAAGQSASGNTIYF
V gene: TRBV4-2
clone size: many
J gene: TRBJ1-3
D gene: NA

CDR3 DNA: TGTGCCAGCTCACCAAGGGACATATCCTACGAGCAGTACTTC
CDR3 protein: CASSPRDISYEQYF
V gene: TRBV18
clone size: NA
J gene: TRBJ2-7
D gene: NA

CDR3 DNA: TGTGCCAGCAGTTACGGTAGGGGATCCGAGCAGTACTTC
CDR3 protein: CASSYGRGSEQYF
V gene: TRBV6-5
clone size: NA
J gene: TRBJ2-7
D gene: NA

CDR3 DNA: TGTGCCACCAGTGATTTGGCGGGGGCCAAGGGCGAGACCCAGTACTTC
CDR3 protein: CATSDLAGAKGETQYF
V gene: TRBV24-1
clone size: NA
J gene: TRBJ2-5
D gene: NA

CDR3 DNA: TGTGCCAGCAGGGAGAAAGCAACTAATGAAAAACTGTTTTTT
CDR3 protein: CASREKATNEKLFF
V gene: TRBV6-5
clone size: NA
J gene: TRBJ1-4
D gene: NA

CDR3 DNA: TGTGCCAGCAGCCACGAAGCAGGGGTTGCCTATGGCTACACCTTC
CDR3 protein: CASSHEAGVAYGYTF
V gene: TRBV11-2
clone size: NA
J gene: TRBJ1-2
D gene: NA

CDR3 DNA: TGTGCCAGCAGCTTGGTCGGGCTAGCGGGGGAGGCAGATACGCAGTATTTT
CDR3 protein: CASSLVGLAGEADTQYF
V gene: TRBV5-6
clone size: NA
J gene: TRBJ2-3
D gene: TRBD2

CDR3 DNA: TGTGCCAGTTCCGGGACAGGAACCTACGAGCAGTACTTC
CDR3 protein: CASSGTGTYEQYF
V gene: TRBV27
clone size: NA
J gene: TRBJ2-7
D gene: TRBD1

CDR3 DNA: TGTGCCAGCAGCGGACAGTTTTACACTGAAGCTTTCTTT
CDR3 protein: CASSGQFYTEAFF
V gene: TRBV2
clone size: NA
J gene: TRBJ1-1
D gene: NA

CDR3 DNA: TGCAGCGCCCAGACAGGGGGAGGTTATGGCTACACCTTC
CDR3 protein: CSAQTGGGYGYTF
V gene: TRBV29-1
clone size: NA
J gene: TRBJ1-2
D gene: TRBD1

CDR3 DNA: TGTGCCTGGAGTCCGGGACAGGGGGCTGAAGCTTTCTTT
CDR3 protein: CAWSPGQGAEAFF
V gene: TRBV30
clone size: NA
J gene: TRBJ1-1
D gene: TRBD1

CDR3 DNA: TGTGCCAGCAGCTTAACAGGGGGGCTCTACTATGGCTACACCTTC
CDR3 protein: CASSLTGGLYYGYTF
V gene: TRBV11-2
clone size: NA
J gene: TRBJ1-2
D gene: TRBD1

CDR3 DNA: TGTGCCAGTAGTATCGGTTGGGGGACAACGAGGCAGCCCCAGCATTTT
CDR3 protein: CASSIGWGTTRQPQHF
V gene: TRBV19
clone size: NA
J gene: TRBJ1-5
D gene: NA